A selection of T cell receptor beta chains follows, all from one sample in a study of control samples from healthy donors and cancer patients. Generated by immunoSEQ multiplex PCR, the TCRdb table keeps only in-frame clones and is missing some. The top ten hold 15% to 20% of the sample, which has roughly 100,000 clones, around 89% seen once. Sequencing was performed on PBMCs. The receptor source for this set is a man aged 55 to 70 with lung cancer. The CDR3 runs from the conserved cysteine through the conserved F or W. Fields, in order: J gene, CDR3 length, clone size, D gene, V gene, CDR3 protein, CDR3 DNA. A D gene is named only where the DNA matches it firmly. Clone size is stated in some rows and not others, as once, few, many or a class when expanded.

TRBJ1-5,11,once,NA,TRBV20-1,CSAGEGQPQHF,TGCAGTGCGGGTGAGGGTCAGCCCCAGCATTTT
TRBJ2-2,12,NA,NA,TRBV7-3,CASSLSTGELFF,TGTGCCAGCAGCTTGTCCACCGGGGAGCTGTTTTTT
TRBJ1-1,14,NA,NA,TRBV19,CASTEVWSVTEAFF,TGTGCCAGTACGGAAGTCTGGTCGGTCACTGAAGCTTTCTTT
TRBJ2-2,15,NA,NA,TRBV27,CASSSRGANTGELFF,TGTGCCAGCAGTTCTCGGGGGGCTAACACCGGGGAGCTGTTTTTT
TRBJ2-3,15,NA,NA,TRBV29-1,CSVKGSQVRRDTQYF,TGCAGCGTTAAAGGATCCCAGGTACGTCGAGATACGCAGTATTTT
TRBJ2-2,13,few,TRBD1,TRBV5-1,CASGTANTGELFF,TGCGCCAGTGGGACAGCGAACACCGGGGAGCTGTTTTTT
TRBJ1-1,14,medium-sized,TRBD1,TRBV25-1,CASSDRQGGTEAFF,TGTGCCAGCAGTGATAGACAGGGGGGCACTGAAGCTTTCTTT
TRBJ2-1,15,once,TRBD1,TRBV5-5,CASSLLWTGMGEQFF,TGTGCCAGCAGCCTCCTATGGACAGGGATGGGTGAGCAGTTCTTC
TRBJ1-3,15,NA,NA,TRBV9,CASSADAGTGNTIYF,TGTGCCAGCAGCGCCGATGCAGGGACGGGAAACACCATATATTTT
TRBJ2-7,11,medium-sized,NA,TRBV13,CASSTTGEQYF,TGTGCCAGCAGCACAACAGGCGAGCAGTACTTC
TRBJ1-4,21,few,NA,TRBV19,CASSSDTQGRDIPATNEKLFF,TGTGCCAGTAGTTCTGACACCCAGGGGAGGGACATCCCTGCAACTAATGAAAAACTGTTTTTT
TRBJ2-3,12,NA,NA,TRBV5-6,CASSLGADTQYF,TGTGCCAGCAGCTTGGGGGCCGATACGCAGTATTTT
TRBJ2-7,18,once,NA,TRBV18,CASPQRDSSPLGLYEQYF,TGTGCCAGCCCACAAAGGGACTCCTCTCCTCTGGGTCTTTACGAGCAGTACTTC
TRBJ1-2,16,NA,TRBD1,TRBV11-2,CASSHRDRGRAGGYTF,TGTGCCAGCAGCCACCGGGACAGGGGACGGGCGGGTGGCTACACCTTC
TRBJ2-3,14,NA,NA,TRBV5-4,CASSPIQSTDTQYF,TGTGCCAGCAGCCCGATACAGAGCACAGATACGCAGTATTTT
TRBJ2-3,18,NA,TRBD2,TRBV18,CASSPLGTSGVSTDTQYF,TGTGCCAGCTCACCCCTAGGGACTAGCGGGGTTAGCACAGATACGCAGTATTTT
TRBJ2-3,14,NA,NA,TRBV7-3,CASSPRGLTDTQYF,TGTGCCAGCAGCCCGCGGGGGCTCACAGATACGCAGTATTTT
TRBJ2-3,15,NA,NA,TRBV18,CASSPAGYAGDTQYF,TGTGCCAGCTCACCGGCGGGTTATGCCGGAGATACGCAGTATTTT
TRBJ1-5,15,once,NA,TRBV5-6,CASSHLGGPDQPQHF,TGTGCCAGCAGCCATCTAGGGGGGCCAGATCAGCCCCAGCATTTT
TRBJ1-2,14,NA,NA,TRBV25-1,CASSENLQNYGYTF,TGTGCCAGCAGTGAAAATCTACAGAACTATGGCTACACCTTC
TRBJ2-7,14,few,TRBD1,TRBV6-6,CASTWDSGYYEQYF,TGTGCCAGCACTTGGGACAGTGGATACTACGAGCAGTACTTC
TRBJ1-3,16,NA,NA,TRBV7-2,CASSLRGASSGNTIYF,TGTGCCAGCAGCTTAAGGGGGGCGAGTTCTGGAAACACCATATATTTT
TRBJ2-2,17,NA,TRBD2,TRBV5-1,CASSPASGGSNTGELFF,TGCGCCAGCAGCCCCGCTAGCGGGGGGTCGAACACCGGGGAGCTGTTTTTT
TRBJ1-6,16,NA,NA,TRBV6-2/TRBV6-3,CASSDTGRRDNSPLHF,TGTGCCAGCAGTGATACCGGGAGGCGGGACAATTCACCCCTCCACTTT
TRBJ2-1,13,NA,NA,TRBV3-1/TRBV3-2,CASSLRTPNEQFF,TGTGCCAGCAGCTTAAGGACTCCCAATGAGCAGTTCTTC
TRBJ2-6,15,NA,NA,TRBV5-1,CASRPTVSGANVLTF,TGCGCCAGCAGACCTACGGTCTCTGGGGCCAACGTCCTGACTTTC
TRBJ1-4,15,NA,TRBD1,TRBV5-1,CASSGGTATNEKLFF,TGCGCCAGCAGCGGAGGGACAGCCACCAATGAAAAACTGTTTTTT
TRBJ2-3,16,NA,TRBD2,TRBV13,CASSQRTSRYTDTQYF,TGTGCCAGCAGCCAACGGACTAGCAGGTACACAGATACGCAGTATTTT
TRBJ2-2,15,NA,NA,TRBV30,CAWRVLQSNTGELFF,TGTGCCTGGAGGGTCTTACAGTCGAACACCGGGGAGCTGTTTTTT
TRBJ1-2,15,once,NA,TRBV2,CASSDRPAVGDGYTF,TGTGCCAGCAGTGATAGGCCCGCAGTGGGAGATGGCTACACCTTC
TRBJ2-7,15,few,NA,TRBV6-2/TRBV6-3,CASSYEDSDSYEQYF,TGTGCCAGCAGTTACGAAGACAGTGACTCCTACGAGCAGTACTTC
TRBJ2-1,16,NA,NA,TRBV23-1,CASSQSGRSSYNEQFF,TGCGCCAGCAGTCAATCAGGGAGGTCGTCCTACAATGAGCAGTTCTTC
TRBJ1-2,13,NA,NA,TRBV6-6,CARGPPENYGYTF,TGTGCCAGGGGACCCCCAGAGAACTATGGCTACACCTTC
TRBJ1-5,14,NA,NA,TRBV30,CAWSATGTHQPQHF,TGTGCCTGGAGTGCTACAGGGACTCATCAGCCCCAGCATTTT
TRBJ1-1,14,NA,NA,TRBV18,CATLLGEGDTEAFF,TGTGCCACTCTCCTTGGGGAGGGGGACACTGAAGCTTTCTTT